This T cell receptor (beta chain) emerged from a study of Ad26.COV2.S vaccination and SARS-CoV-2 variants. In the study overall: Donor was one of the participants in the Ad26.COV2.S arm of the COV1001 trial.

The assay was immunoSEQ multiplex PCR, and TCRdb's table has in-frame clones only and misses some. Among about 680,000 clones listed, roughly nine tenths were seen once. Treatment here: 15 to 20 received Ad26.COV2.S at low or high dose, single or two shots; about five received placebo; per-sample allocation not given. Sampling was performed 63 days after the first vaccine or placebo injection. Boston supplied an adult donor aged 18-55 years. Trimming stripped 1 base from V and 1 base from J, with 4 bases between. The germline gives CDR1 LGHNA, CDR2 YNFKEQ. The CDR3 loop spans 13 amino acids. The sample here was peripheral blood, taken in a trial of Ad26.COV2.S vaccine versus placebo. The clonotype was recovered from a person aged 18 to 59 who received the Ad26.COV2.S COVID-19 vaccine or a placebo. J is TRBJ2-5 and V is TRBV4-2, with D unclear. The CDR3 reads CASSQGLQETQYF. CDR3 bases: TGTGCCAGCAGCCAAGGACTCCAAGAGACCCAGTACTTC.